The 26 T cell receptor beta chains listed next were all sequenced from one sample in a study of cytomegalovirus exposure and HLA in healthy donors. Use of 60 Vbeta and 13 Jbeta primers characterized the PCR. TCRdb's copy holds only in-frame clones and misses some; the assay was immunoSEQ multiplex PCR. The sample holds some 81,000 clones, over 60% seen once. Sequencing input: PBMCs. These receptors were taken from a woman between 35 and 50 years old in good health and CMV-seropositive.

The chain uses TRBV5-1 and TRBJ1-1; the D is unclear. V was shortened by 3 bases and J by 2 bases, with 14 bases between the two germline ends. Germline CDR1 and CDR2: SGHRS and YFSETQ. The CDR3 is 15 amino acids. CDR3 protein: CASSSTLHANTEAFF. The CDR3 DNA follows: TGCGCCAGCAGCTCCACCTTACATGCAAACACTGAAGCTTTCTTT.

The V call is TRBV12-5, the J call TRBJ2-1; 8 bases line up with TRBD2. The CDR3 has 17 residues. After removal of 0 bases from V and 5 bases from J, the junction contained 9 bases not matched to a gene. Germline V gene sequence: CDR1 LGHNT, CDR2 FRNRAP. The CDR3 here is CASGLVHSTSDNNEQFF. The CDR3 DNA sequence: TGTGCTAGTGGTTTGGTACATTCGACTAGCGATAACAATGAGCAGTTCTTC.

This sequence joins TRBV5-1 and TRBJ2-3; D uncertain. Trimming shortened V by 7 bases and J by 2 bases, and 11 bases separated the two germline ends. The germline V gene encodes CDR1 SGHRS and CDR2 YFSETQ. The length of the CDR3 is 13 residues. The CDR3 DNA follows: TGCGCCAGCCGAGATGAGCCCACAGATACGCAGTATTTT. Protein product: CASRDEPTDTQYF.

CDR3 sequence: CASRMTETNYGYTF. The CDR3 coding sequence is TGTGCCAGCAGAATGACAGAAACTAACTATGGCTACACCTTC. The J gene is TRBJ1-2, the V gene TRBV6-5; D is possibly TRBD1 (5 bases). There are 14 residues in the CDR3. Germline CDR1 and CDR2: MNHEY and SVGAGI. V was shortened by 6 bases and J by 0 bases, with 11 bases between the two germline ends.

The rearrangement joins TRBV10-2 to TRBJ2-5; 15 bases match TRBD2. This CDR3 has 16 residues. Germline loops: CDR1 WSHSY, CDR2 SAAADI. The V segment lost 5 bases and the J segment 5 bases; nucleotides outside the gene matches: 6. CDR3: CASSPGLAGGSETQYF. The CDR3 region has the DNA TGCGCCAGCAGTCCGGGACTAGCGGGAGGATCGGAGACCCAGTACTTC.

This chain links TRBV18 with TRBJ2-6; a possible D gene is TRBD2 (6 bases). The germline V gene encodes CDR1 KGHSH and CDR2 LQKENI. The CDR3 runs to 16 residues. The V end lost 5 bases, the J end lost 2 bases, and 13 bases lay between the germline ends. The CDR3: CASSTSWEAGANVLTF. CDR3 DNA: TGTGCCAGCTCAACCTCATGGGAGGCTGGGGCCAACGTCCTGACTTTC.

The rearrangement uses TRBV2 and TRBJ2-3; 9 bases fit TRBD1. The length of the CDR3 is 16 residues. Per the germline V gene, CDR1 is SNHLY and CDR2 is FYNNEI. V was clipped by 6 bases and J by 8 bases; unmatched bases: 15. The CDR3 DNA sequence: TGTGCCAGCAGGGAACAACCGGGACAGGGACGGGTTACGCAGTATTTT. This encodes CASREQPGQGRVTQYF.

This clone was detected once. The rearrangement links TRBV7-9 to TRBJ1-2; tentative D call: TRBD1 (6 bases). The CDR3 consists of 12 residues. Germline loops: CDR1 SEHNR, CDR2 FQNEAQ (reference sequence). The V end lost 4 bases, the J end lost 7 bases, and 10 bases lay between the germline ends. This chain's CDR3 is CASSSQGFGYTF. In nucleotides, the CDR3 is TGTGCCAGCAGCTCACAGGGTTTTGGCTACACCTTC.

As DNA, the CDR3 is TGCGCCAGCAGCCAAGCCGGGGGGAGGAACTATGGCTACACCTTC. This encodes CASSQAGGRNYGYTF. This chain links TRBV4-1 with TRBJ1-2, with a possible D match to TRBD1 (5 bases). Germline CDR1 reads MGHRA; CDR2 reads YSYEKL. This CDR3 contains 15 residues. V shed 1 base and J shed 2 bases, with 11 bases lying between them.

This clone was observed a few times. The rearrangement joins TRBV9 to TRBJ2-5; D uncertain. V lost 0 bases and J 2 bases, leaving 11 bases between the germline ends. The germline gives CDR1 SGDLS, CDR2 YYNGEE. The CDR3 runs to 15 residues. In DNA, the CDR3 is TGTGCCAGCAGCGTAGCTACGGGTATTCAAGAGACCCAGTACTTC. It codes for CASSVATGIQETQYF.

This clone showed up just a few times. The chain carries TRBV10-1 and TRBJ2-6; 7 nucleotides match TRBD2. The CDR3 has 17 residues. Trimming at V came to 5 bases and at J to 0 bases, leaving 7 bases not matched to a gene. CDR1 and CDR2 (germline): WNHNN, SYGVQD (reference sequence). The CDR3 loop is CASSSGTTRSGANVLTF. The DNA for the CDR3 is TGCGCCAGCAGTAGCGGGACCACCCGCTCTGGGGCCAACGTCCTGACTTTC.

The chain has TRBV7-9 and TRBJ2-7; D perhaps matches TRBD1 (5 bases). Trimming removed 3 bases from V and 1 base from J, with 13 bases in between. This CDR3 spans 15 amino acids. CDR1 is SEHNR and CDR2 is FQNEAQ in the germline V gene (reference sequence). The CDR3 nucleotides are TGTGCCAGCAGCTTCTATCGCAGGGAATCCTACGAGCAGTACTTC. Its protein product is CASSFYRRESYEQYF. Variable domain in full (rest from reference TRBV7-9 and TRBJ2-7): DTGVSQNPRHKITKRGQNVTFRCDPISEHNRLYWYRQTLGQGPEFLTYFQNEAQLEKSRLLSDRFSAERPKGSFSTLEIQRTEQGDSAMYLCASSFYRRESYEQYFGPGTRLTVT.

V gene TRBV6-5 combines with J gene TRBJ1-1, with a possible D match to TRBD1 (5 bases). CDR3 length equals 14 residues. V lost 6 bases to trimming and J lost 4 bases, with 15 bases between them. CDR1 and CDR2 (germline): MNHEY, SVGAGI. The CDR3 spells CASSQMTVFTEAFF. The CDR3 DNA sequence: TGTGCCAGCAGCCAGATGACAGTGTTCACTGAAGCTTTCTTT.

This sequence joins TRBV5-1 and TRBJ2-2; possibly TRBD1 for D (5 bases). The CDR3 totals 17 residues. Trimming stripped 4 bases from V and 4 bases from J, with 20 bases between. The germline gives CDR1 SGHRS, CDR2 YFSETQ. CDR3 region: CASSHGPPGKGTGELFF. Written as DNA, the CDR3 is TGCGCCAGCAGCCATGGCCCCCCAGGGAAGGGCACCGGGGAGCTGTTTTTT.

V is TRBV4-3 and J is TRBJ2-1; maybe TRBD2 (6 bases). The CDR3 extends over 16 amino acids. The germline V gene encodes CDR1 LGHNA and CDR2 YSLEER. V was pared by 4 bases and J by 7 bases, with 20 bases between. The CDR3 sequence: CASSLMLGRGGNEQFF. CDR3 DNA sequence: TGCGCCAGCAGCCTGATGCTGGGCCGTGGGGGGAATGAGCAGTTCTTC.

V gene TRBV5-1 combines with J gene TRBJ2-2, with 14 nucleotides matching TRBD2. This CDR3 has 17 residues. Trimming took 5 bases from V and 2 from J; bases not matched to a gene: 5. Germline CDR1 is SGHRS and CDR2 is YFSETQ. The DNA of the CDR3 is TGCGCCAGCAGGGGGACTAGCGGGGGCCTTAACACCGGGGAGCTGTTTTTT. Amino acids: CASRGTSGGLNTGELFF.

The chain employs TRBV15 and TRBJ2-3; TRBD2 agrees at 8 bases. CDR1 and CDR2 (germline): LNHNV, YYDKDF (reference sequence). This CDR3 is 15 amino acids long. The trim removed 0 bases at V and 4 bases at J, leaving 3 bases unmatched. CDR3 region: CATSRDRAGADTQYF. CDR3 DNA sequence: TGTGCCACCAGCAGAGATCGAGCGGGAGCAGATACGCAGTATTTT.

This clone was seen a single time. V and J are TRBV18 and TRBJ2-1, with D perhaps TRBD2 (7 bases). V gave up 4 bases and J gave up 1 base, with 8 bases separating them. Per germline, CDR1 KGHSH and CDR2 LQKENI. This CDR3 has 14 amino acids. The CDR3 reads CASSQGGSYNEQFF. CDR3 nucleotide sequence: TGTGCCAGCTCACAGGGGGGGTCCTACAATGAGCAGTTCTTC.

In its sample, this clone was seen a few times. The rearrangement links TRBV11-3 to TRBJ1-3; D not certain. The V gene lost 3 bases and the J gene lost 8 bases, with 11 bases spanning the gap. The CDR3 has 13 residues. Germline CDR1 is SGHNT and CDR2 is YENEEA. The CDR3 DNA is TGTGCCAGCAGCTTTGGAGTTCGGGACACCATATATTTT. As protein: CASSFGVRDTIYF. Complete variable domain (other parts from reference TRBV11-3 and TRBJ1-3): EAGVVQSPRYKIIEKKQPVAFWCNPISGHNTLYWYLQNLGQGPELLIRYENEEAVDDSQLPKDRFSAERLKGVDSTLKIQPAELGDSAVYLCASSFGVRDTIYFGEGSWLTVV.

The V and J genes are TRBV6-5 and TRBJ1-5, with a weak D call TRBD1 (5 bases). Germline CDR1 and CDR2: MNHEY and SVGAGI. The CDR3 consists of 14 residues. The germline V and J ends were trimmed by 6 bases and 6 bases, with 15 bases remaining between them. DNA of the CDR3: TGTGCCAGCAGGGGGGAGGGGCGAGCTCAGCCCCAGCATTTT. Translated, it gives CASRGEGRAQPQHF.

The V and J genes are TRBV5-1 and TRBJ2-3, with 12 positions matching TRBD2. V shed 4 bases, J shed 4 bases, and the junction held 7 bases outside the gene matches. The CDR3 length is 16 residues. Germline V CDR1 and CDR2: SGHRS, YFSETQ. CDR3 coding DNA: TGCGCCAGCAGCCCCCGGACTAGCGGGAACCCAGATACGCAGTATTTT. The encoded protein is CASSPRTSGNPDTQYF.

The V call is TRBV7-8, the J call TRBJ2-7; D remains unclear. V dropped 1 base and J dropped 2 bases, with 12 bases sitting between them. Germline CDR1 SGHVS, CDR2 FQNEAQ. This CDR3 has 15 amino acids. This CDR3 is CASSLGSGLPYEQYF. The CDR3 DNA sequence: TGTGCCAGCAGCTTAGGTTCTGGGCTCCCCTACGAGCAGTACTTC.

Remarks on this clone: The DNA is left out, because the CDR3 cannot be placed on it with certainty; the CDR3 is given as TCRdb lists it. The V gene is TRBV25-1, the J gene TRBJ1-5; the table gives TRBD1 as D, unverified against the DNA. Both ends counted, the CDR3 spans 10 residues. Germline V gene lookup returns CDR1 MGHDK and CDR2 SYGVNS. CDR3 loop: CASILGLQHF.

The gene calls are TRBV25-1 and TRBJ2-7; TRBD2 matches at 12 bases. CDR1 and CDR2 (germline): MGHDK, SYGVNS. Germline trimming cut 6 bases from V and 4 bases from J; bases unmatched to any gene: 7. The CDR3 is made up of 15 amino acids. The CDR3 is CASRETSGSSYEQYF. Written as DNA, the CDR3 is TGTGCCAGCAGGGAGACTAGCGGGAGCTCATACGAGCAGTACTTC.

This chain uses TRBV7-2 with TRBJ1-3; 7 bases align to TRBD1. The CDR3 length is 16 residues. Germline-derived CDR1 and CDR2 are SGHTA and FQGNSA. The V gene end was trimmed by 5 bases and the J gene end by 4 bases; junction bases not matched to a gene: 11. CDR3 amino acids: CASSPRQGRGGNTIYF. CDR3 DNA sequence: TGTGCCAGCAGCCCAAGACAGGGAAGGGGAGGAAACACCATATATTTT.

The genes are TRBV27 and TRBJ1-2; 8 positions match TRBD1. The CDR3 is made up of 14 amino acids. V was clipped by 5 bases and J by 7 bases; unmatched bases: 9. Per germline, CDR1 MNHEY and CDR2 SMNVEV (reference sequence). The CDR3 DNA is TGTGCCAGCAGTCCATGGACAGGGATGACTGGCTACACCTTC. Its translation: CASSPWTGMTGYTF.